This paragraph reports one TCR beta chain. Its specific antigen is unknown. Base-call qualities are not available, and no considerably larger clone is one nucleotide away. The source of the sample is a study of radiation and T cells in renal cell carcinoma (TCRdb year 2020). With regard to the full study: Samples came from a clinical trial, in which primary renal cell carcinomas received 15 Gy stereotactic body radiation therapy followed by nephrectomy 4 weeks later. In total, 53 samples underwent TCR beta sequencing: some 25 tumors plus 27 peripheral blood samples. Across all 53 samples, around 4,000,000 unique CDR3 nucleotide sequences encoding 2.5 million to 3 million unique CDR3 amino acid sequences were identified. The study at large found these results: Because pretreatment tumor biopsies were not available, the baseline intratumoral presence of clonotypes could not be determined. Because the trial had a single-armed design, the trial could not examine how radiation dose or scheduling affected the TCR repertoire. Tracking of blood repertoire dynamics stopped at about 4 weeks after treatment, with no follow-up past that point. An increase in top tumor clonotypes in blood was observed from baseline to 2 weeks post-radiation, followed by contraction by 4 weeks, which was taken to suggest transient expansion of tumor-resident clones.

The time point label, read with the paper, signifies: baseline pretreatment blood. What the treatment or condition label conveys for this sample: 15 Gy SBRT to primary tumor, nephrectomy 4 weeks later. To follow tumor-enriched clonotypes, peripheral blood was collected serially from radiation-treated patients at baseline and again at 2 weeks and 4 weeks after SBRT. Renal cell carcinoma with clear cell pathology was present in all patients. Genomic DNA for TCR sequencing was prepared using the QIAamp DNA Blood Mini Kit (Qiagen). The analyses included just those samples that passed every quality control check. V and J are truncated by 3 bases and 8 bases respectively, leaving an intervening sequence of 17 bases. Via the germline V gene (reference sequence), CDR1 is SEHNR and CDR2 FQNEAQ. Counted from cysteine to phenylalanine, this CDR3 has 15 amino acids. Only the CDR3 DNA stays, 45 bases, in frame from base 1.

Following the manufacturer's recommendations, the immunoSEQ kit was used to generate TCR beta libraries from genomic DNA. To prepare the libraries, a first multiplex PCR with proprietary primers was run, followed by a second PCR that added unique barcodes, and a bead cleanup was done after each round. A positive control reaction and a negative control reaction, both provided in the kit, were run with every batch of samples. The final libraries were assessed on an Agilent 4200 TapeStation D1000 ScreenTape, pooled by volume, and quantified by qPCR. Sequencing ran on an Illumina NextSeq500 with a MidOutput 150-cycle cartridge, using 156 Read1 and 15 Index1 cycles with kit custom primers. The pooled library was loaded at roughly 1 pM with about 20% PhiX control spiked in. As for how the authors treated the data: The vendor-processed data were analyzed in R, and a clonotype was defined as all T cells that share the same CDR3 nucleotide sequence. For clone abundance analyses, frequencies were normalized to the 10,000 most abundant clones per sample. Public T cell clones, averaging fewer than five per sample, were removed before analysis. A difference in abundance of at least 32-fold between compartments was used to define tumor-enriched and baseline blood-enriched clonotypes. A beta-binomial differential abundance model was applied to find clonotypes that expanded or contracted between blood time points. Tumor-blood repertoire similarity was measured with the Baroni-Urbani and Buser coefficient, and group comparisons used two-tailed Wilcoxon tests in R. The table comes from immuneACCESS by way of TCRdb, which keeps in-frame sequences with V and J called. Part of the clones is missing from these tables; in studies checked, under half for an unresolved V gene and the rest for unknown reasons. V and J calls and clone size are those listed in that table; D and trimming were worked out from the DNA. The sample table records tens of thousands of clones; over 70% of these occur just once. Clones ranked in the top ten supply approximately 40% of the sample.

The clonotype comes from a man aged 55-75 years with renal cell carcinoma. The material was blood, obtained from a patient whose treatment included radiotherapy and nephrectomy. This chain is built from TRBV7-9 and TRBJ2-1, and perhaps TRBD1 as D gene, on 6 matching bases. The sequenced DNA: TGTGCCAGCAGCTTTCGGGTGGGTGAGGGGGATGAGCAGTTCTTC. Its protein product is CASSFRVGEGDEQFF.